The rows below give T cell receptor beta chains drawn from one sample of a study of blood T cell repertoires in COVID-19. Repertoires were generated with immunoSEQ multiplex PCR, while TCRdb's copy carries only in-frame clones and drops some. Here the sample spans 130,000 to 150,000 clones, around four fifths being singletons. The sequencing input was peripheral blood. These receptors originate from a human donor in a cohort sampled during active COVID-19. CDR3s include the opening cysteine and the closing phenylalanine or tryptophan. D genes are given only for firm matches. Clone size, where shown, is once, few, many, or a class for clones that have expanded.

v_call: TRBV19; j_call: TRBJ1-2; clone_size: .; d_call: .; cdr3_aa: CASSIDRYGYTF; cdr3_nt: TGTGCCAGTAGCATCGACAGGTATGGCTACACCTTC
v_call: TRBV6-5; j_call: TRBJ2-5; clone_size: .; d_call: TRBD2; cdr3_aa: CASSGTSGGVETQYF; cdr3_nt: TGTGCCAGCAGCGGGACTAGCGGGGGGGTGGAGACCCAGTACTTC
v_call: TRBV10-3; j_call: TRBJ2-1; clone_size: .; d_call: TRBD1; cdr3_aa: CAISESYRGEQFF; cdr3_nt: TGTGCCATCAGTGAGTCCTACAGGGGCGAGCAGTTCTTC
v_call: TRBV25-1; j_call: TRBJ2-2; clone_size: few; d_call: TRBD2; cdr3_aa: CASSAPTSGGAITGELFF; cdr3_nt: TGTGCCAGCAGTGCCCCGACTAGCGGGGGGGCTATCACCGGGGAGCTGTTTTTT
v_call: TRBV6-1; j_call: TRBJ2-7; clone_size: .; d_call: TRBD2; cdr3_aa: CASSEPRLAGGSEQYF; cdr3_nt: TGTGCCAGCAGTGAACCCCGACTAGCGGGGGGGTCCGAGCAGTACTTC
v_call: TRBV4-2; j_call: TRBJ2-2; clone_size: .; d_call: .; cdr3_aa: CASSQGKNSSWELFF; cdr3_nt: TGTGCCAGCAGCCAAGGCAAGAACAGTTCTTGGGAGCTGTTTTTT
v_call: TRBV6-4; j_call: TRBJ1-2; clone_size: few; d_call: .; cdr3_aa: CASSERLGVRYTF; cdr3_nt: TGTGCCAGCAGTGAACGTCTAGGGGTTCGCTACACCTTC
v_call: TRBV19; j_call: TRBJ1-2; clone_size: .; d_call: .; cdr3_aa: CASSRPYSGTTGYTF; cdr3_nt: TGTGCCAGTAGTAGGCCGTATTCGGGGACAACTGGCTACACCTTC
v_call: TRBV13; j_call: TRBJ2-1; clone_size: .; d_call: .; cdr3_aa: CASSLGPSHGEQFF; cdr3_nt: TGTGCCAGCAGCTTAGGGCCCTCCCACGGGGAGCAGTTCTTC
v_call: TRBV12-3/TRBV12-4; j_call: TRBJ1-1; clone_size: .; d_call: .; cdr3_aa: CASSPTGNTEAFF; cdr3_nt: TGTGCCAGCAGTCCGACAGGGAACACTGAAGCTTTCTTT
v_call: TRBV27; j_call: TRBJ1-3; clone_size: .; d_call: TRBD1; cdr3_aa: CASGPTGLAGNTIYF; cdr3_nt: TGTGCCAGCGGACCGACAGGGCTCGCTGGAAACACCATATATTTT
v_call: TRBV7-3; j_call: TRBJ1-6; clone_size: .; d_call: TRBD1; cdr3_aa: CASSPGQGGNSPLHF; cdr3_nt: TGTGCCAGCAGCCCGGGACAGGGTGGCAATTCACCCCTCCACTTT
v_call: TRBV5-4; j_call: TRBJ1-2; clone_size: few; d_call: .; cdr3_aa: CASSNRAGYTF; cdr3_nt: TGTGCCAGCAGCAACAGGGCTGGCTACACCTTC
v_call: TRBV3-1/TRBV3-2; j_call: TRBJ2-7; clone_size: .; d_call: TRBD1; cdr3_aa: CASSQEGDRNF; cdr3_nt: TGTGCCAGCAGCCAAGAAGGGGACAGGAACTTC
v_call: TRBV11-3; j_call: TRBJ2-7; clone_size: .; d_call: .; cdr3_aa: CASSFLDRPTYEQYF; cdr3_nt: TGTGCCAGCAGCTTCCTAGACAGGCCAACCTACGAGCAGTACTTC
v_call: TRBV5-1; j_call: TRBJ2-3; clone_size: .; d_call: .; cdr3_aa: CASSLGRGGSTDTQYF; cdr3_nt: TGCGCCAGCAGCTTGGGAAGGGGCGGTAGCACAGATACGCAGTATTTT
v_call: TRBV29-1; j_call: TRBJ1-1; clone_size: once; d_call: .; cdr3_aa: CSADRQNTEAFF; cdr3_nt: TGCAGCGCGGACAGACAGAACACTGAAGCTTTCTTT
v_call: TRBV24-1; j_call: TRBJ2-3; clone_size: .; d_call: .; cdr3_aa: CATSDTSGAGRSTDTQYF; cdr3_nt: TGTGCCACCAGTGATACCTCTGGGGCAGGGCGAAGCACAGATACGCAGTATTTT
v_call: TRBV6-5; j_call: TRBJ1-2; clone_size: .; d_call: .; cdr3_aa: CASSYGQLANYGYTF; cdr3_nt: TGTGCCAGCAGTTACGGGCAGCTCGCTAACTATGGCTACACCTTC
v_call: TRBV5-1; j_call: TRBJ1-6; clone_size: .; d_call: TRBD1; cdr3_aa: CASSSGTASSYNSPLHF; cdr3_nt: TGCGCCAGCAGCTCGGGGACAGCGAGCTCCTATAATTCACCCCTCCACTTT
v_call: TRBV5-4; j_call: TRBJ1-2; clone_size: few; d_call: TRBD1; cdr3_aa: CASTLDREGYGYTF; cdr3_nt: TGTGCCAGCACCTTAGACAGGGAAGGCTATGGCTACACCTTC
v_call: TRBV7-9; j_call: TRBJ2-5; clone_size: .; d_call: .; cdr3_aa: CASSLTGGLETQYF; cdr3_nt: TGTGCCAGCAGCTTAACGGGGGGCTTAGAGACCCAGTACTTC
v_call: TRBV9; j_call: TRBJ1-6; clone_size: .; d_call: TRBD1; cdr3_aa: CASSALGGTGDNSPLHF; cdr3_nt: TGTGCCAGCAGCGCCTTGGGCGGGACAGGGGATAATTCACCCCTCCACTTT
v_call: TRBV27; j_call: TRBJ1-2; clone_size: medium-sized; d_call: TRBD1; cdr3_aa: CASSKSRDSYGYTF; cdr3_nt: TGTGCCAGCAGCAAGTCCCGGGACAGCTATGGCTACACCTTC
v_call: TRBV10-3; j_call: TRBJ2-7; clone_size: .; d_call: TRBD1; cdr3_aa: CAIAPGQGHEQYF; cdr3_nt: TGTGCCATCGCTCCGGGACAGGGTCACGAGCAGTACTTC
v_call: TRBV6-2/TRBV6-3; j_call: TRBJ1-1; clone_size: .; d_call: TRBD1; cdr3_aa: CASSPWDRNTEAFF; cdr3_nt: TGTGCCAGCAGTCCCTGGGACAGGAACACTGAAGCTTTCTTT
v_call: TRBV7-9; j_call: TRBJ2-1; clone_size: .; d_call: .; cdr3_aa: CASSFRFPNEQFF; cdr3_nt: TGTGCCAGCAGCTTCAGGTTTCCCAATGAGCAGTTCTTC
v_call: TRBV6-5; j_call: TRBJ2-7; clone_size: .; d_call: TRBD1; cdr3_aa: CASRKTGTVNYEQYF; cdr3_nt: TGTGCCAGCAGAAAGACCGGGACAGTAAACTACGAGCAGTACTTC
v_call: TRBV19; j_call: TRBJ2-4; clone_size: .; d_call: .; cdr3_aa: CASSITGLAKNIQYF; cdr3_nt: TGTGCCAGTAGTATAACAGGCTTAGCCAAAAACATTCAGTACTTC
v_call: TRBV5-1; j_call: TRBJ1-5; clone_size: .; d_call: .; cdr3_aa: CASSFAGGNQPQHF; cdr3_nt: TGCGCCAGCAGCTTCGCAGGAGGGAATCAGCCCCAGCATTTT